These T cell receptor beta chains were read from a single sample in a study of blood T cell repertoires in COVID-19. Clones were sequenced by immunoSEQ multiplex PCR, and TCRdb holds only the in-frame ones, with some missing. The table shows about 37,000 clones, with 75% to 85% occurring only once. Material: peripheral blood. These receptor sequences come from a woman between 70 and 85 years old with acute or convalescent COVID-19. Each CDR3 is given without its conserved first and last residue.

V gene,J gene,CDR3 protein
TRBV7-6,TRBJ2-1,ASSLEGAPYNEQF
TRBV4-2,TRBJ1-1,ASSQDQGSEAF
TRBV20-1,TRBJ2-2,SASPRNTGELF
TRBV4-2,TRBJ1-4,ASSQEKRVGEKLF
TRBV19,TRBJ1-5,ASKEGPSLSSNQPQH
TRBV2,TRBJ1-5,ASSETRSSNQPQH
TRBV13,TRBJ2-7,ASSLGGRAHEQY
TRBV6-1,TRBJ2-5,ASSELRVADQETQY
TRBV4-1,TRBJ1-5,ASSRTGGAGNFQPQH
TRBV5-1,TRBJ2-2,ASSLLGLDTGELF